The clone carrying this TCR beta chain has a handful of counts. The data belong to a study of T cells after yellow fever vaccination. Making TCR cDNA involved 5'RACE template switching, which added UMIs and a universal primer site. Via MiXCR, TCRdb re-called the 5' RACE reads, giving one row per CDR3 protein. Altogether some 350,000 distinct CDR3 sequences are present, roughly 4.3% being singletons, with the ten largest covering 20% to 25%. The input for sequencing was PBMCs, taken 5 days after the yellow fever booster vaccination. The clonotype was recovered from a man aged 18-30 years who received the YFV17D yellow fever vaccine.

CDR3 residues: CAWSVGSPFNEQFF. Here the CDR3 DNA reads TGTGCCTGGAGTGTAGGGTCTCCCTTCAATGAGCAGTTCTTC. The chain has TRBV30 and TRBJ2-1; no definite D call. The CDR3 spans 14 residues. V lost 0 bases to trimming and J lost 6 bases, with 12 bases between them. Looked up from germline, CDR1 is GTSNPN and CDR2 is SVGIG (reference sequence).